This T cell receptor beta chain stems from a study of shared clonotypes between healthy human individuals (TCRdb year 2020). Concerning the study at large: The cohort comprised a couple of women and a few men aged 18 to 49 years. For each donor, CD4 naive and CD4 memory were each run on three plates, CD8 naive on two plates, and CD8 memory on one plate. The study deeply sequenced blood TCR repertoires of about 5 healthy adults to estimate repertoire size and the extent of clonotype sharing between individuals. To increase sequencing depth and limit assay-specific biases, different laboratories used diverse techniques to prepare libraries and sequence TCR repertoires. Between about 0.9 and 8.9 billion PBMCs per donor were obtained by leukapheresis.

From its cysteine to its phenylalanine, the CDR3 spans 17 amino acids. The sequence is cut down to CDR3 DNA, 51 bases in frame from base 1. V is trimmed back by 3 bases and J by 5 bases, and the junction contains 14 bases that no gene match accounts for. The germline V gene provides CDR1 SGHTA and CDR2 FQGNSA. What the work shows at the level of the full study, not this receptor alone: Estimated clonotype richness was generally larger for naive than for memory subsets. Across a handful of donors, approximately 4.9% of naive CD4, more than 3% of naive CD8, 2.3% of memory CD4, and about 0.4% of memory CD8 clonotypes were shared. Based on pairwise subsampling, the degree of clonotype sharing among donors was expected to be affected by sequencing depth. Only blood was sampled, and tissue TCR repertoires likely differ from those in blood. The small number of donors limited the genetic and exposure-history diversity represented. Compared with non-shared clonotypes, clonotypes shared by all four sorted-subset donors had higher generation probabilities. Incomplete sequencing was indicated by rarefaction of sorted-subset datasets, despite the large sequencing depth.

Using the deep immunoSEQ assay, multiplex PCR amplified TCR CDR3 regions from genomic DNA. Extracted genomic DNA from each cell subset was distributed evenly across all wells of several immunoSEQ 96-well plates, and each plate was treated as a replicate. For sorted subsets, about 210 ng of genomic DNA, equivalent to 30,000 or so T cell genomes, went into each replicate PCR. Purified libraries were quantified with a Qubit 3.0 fluorometer, sized on a Bioanalyzer 2100, and re-quantified with the KAPA Library Quantification kit. Every immunoSEQ 96-well plate was sequenced on a dedicated single-read 150-cycle Illumina NextSeq 550 flow cell. As for the authors' bioinformatics: The immunoSEQ output contained only junctional sequences without quality scores, so filtering could not match that applied to full-length reads. Sequences were annotated with PyIR, a Python wrapper for IgBLAST v1.9, and V/J genes and CDR3 were assigned using IMGT germline references. Any read was removed if the V/J assignment was weak (E-value above 1e-6), the CDR3 was missing, or the read contained stop codons, out-of-frame junctions, or ambiguous translated residues. A V3J clonotype was defined by an identical inferred V gene, J gene, and CDR3 amino acid sequence. To compute the percentage overlap between repertoires, the number of shared unique clonotypes was divided by the size of the smaller repertoire. RTK rarefaction, the Chao1 estimator, and Recon v2.1 estimates of unobserved clonotypes were used to assess repertoire richness. OLGA was used to compute generation probabilities for all TCRbeta clonotypes that the gDNA method yielded from a few donors. The table was pulled from immuneACCESS by TCRdb, which kept in-frame rearrangements only. Such tables lose some clones; where checked, under half of the loss comes from unresolved V genes, and the rest has no known cause. Clonal size and the V and J genes are those of that table, whereas D and trimming came from the DNA. In this sample the table shows about 1 million clones, under 80% of which occur a single time. Around 1.5% of the sample comes from the top ten.

The donors were healthy, HIV-negative adults with no recently reported acute infections or vaccinations. Every donor was a Caucasian adult living in Nashville, Tennessee, USA. Magnetic negative selection was used to enrich CD4+ T cells, after which naive cells were positively selected on CD45RA and the negative fraction became the memory subset. After blood collection by leukapheresis, PBMCs were isolated using Ficoll-Histopaque density gradient centrifugation and then cryopreserved in the vapor phase of liquid nitrogen. Analytical flow cytometry was used to check the purity and quantity of each magnetically sorted T cell population. Each sorted fraction had its genomic DNA isolated and then quantified by UV absorbance on a Nanodrop 2000c. As concerns this clone: Its antigen specificity is not known. Nothing much larger sits one base from this clone, and base qualities are not available.

Here the chain combines TRBV7-2 and TRBJ2-5; 8 of the junction bases match TRBD1. The sample comprised memory CD4+ T cells sorted from blood. The cell subset or site label of this sample denotes: CD45RA-negative fraction. This TCR was sampled from a man aged 18 to 29 in good health. The DNA sequence is given as TGTGCCAGCAGCTTCTCGACGACCGGACAGGGATGGGAGACCCAGTACTTC. Its product reads: CASSFSTTGQGWETQYF.